Below, 6 T cell receptor beta chains from the same sample are listed, as sequenced in a study of beta chain features in type 1 diabetes. Study results and limitations: Type 1 diabetes patients had moderately but significantly shorter TCRB CDR3s in all four CD4+ subsets.

Which antigens these TCRs recognize remains unknown. Isolated RNA was reverse transcribed in full, so expressed TCRB transcripts were sequenced. Here immunoSEQ multiplex PCR was the method, and the copy in TCRdb shows in-frame clones only, minus some. The sample includes 300,000 to 350,000 clones, around 9.7% seen only once; the top ten take roughly 0.99%. Sequencing was done on a sample of central memory CD4+ T cells from blood. All receptors come from a man in his thirties or forties with type 1 diabetes.

Ten or more counts support this clone. This chain connects TRBV19 to TRBJ2-7; a possible D gene is TRBD2 (5 bases). CDR1 and CDR2 (germline): LNHDA, SQIVND (reference sequence). V was shortened by 5 bases and J by 2 bases, with 16 bases between the two germline ends. The CDR3 sequence is 15 residues long. The chain's CDR3 is CASSLRTSTTYEQYF. DNA of the CDR3: TGTGCCAGTAGTCTGAGGACTTCTACTACCTACGAGCAGTACTTC. Together with reference TRBV19 and TRBJ2-7, the CDR3 gives the full variable domain: DGGITQSPKYLFRKEGQNVTLSCEQNLNHDAMYWYRQDPGQGLRLIYYSQIVNDFQKGDIAEGYSVSREKKESFPLTVTSAQKNPTAFYLCASSLRTSTTYEQYFGPGTRLTVT.

This clone was detected only a few times. This chain links TRBV7-9 with TRBJ1-4; 7 nucleotides align to TRBD1. Germline values: CDR1 SEHNR, CDR2 FQNEAQ (reference sequence). With V trimmed by 5 bases and J by 8 bases, 8 bases remained unmatched. The CDR3 runs 14 residues. As DNA, the CDR3 is TGTGCCAGCAGCCCCGGGGACAGTCGGGAAAAACTGTTTTTT. It yields the protein CASSPGDSREKLFF.

This clone was picked up a small number of times. The chain joins TRBV6-6 to TRBJ2-7; TRBD1 agrees at 8 bases. The germline V gene encodes CDR1 MNHNY and CDR2 SVGAGI (reference sequence). V dropped 7 bases and J dropped 4; count of bases not matched to a gene: 9. CDR3 length equals 14 residues. The CDR3: CASNQSGGKYEQYF. Written as DNA, the CDR3 is TGTGCCAGCAACCAGTCAGGGGGCAAGTACGAGCAGTACTTC.

This clone was seen more than once but under ten times. The V call is TRBV7-2, the J call TRBJ1-6; 7 bases agree with TRBD1. The CDR3 is made up of 16 amino acids. V lost 5 bases to trimming and J lost 5 bases; unmatched junction nucleotides: 9. Germline V gene data show CDR1 as SGHTA and CDR2 as FQGNSA. The CDR3 spells CASSPRTGGDNSPLHF. CDR3 nucleotide sequence: TGTGCCAGCAGCCCCAGGACAGGTGGGGATAATTCACCCCTCCACTTT.

V usage is TRBV10-1 and J usage is TRBJ2-5; a weak D match, TRBD2 (6 bases). The CDR3 extends over 16 amino acids. Germline assignment: CDR1 WNHNN and CDR2 SYGVQD (reference sequence). V lost 4 bases and J lost 1, with 16 bases in between. The CDR3 DNA reads as TGCGCCAGCAGTGGCGGGACGGAAACAGCCCAAGAGACCCAGTACTTC. Translated, it gives CASSGGTETAQETQYF.

The chain joins TRBV5-1 to TRBJ1-2; 9 positions agree with TRBD1. From germline, CDR1 is SGHRS and CDR2 YFSETQ. J lost 5 bases, V lost 0 bases, and 17 bases had no gene match. The CDR3 sequence is 19 residues long. The CDR3 DNA reads as TGCGCCAGCAGCTTGGACCCCCCTAGCGTGACAGGGGGTTGGTATGGCTACACCTTC. Translation gives CASSLDPPSVTGGWYGYTF.